A selection of T cell receptor beta chains follows, all from one sample in a study of cytomegalovirus exposure and HLA in healthy donors. The table came from immunoSEQ multiplex PCR; TCRdb's copy has only in-frame clones and leaves some out. Its listing shows about 130,000 clones. The sequencing sample was made of PBMCs. These receptors were taken from a man aged 40-49 years in good health and CMV-seronegative. Each CDR3 is given with its conserved first and last residue. Fields, in order: V gene, J gene, D gene, CDR3 DNA, CDR3 protein. D genes are given only for firm matches.

v_gene: TRBV30; j_gene: TRBJ2-4; d_gene: -; CDR3nt: TGTGCCTGGAGTTCGGGCCTCACAGGGAACATTCAGTACTTC; CDR3aa: CAWSSGLTGNIQYF
v_gene: TRBV6-5; j_gene: TRBJ2-7; d_gene: -; CDR3nt: TGTGCCAGCATCGGGTCGTCGGAGCAGTACTTC; CDR3aa: CASIGSSEQYF
v_gene: TRBV30; j_gene: TRBJ1-1; d_gene: TRBD1; CDR3nt: TGTGCCTGGGGCTCCGGGACAGGGAAGGTGAGAACTGAAGCTTTCTTT; CDR3aa: CAWGSGTGKVRTEAFF
v_gene: TRBV13; j_gene: TRBJ2-1; d_gene: TRBD2; CDR3nt: TGTGCCAGCAGCTCCGGGACTAGCGGGTCAGGTGAGCAGTTCTTC; CDR3aa: CASSSGTSGSGEQFF
v_gene: TRBV2; j_gene: TRBJ2-7; d_gene: -; CDR3nt: TGTGCCAGCAGAGCCAACTCCGGTCCATACGAGCAGTACTTC; CDR3aa: CASRANSGPYEQYF
v_gene: TRBV5-1; j_gene: TRBJ2-5; d_gene: TRBD2; CDR3nt: TGCGCCAGCAGCTCCGGGACTACACAAGAGACCCAGTACTTC; CDR3aa: CASSSGTTQETQYF
v_gene: TRBV7-8; j_gene: TRBJ2-5; d_gene: TRBD2; CDR3nt: TGTGCCAGCAGCTTCCCAAGCGGGGGGATGGAGGAGACCCAGTACTTC; CDR3aa: CASSFPSGGMEETQYF
v_gene: TRBV6-1; j_gene: TRBJ1-5; d_gene: -; CDR3nt: TGTGCCAGCAGTGGGACGGGGATGAGCAATCAGCCCCAGCATTTT; CDR3aa: CASSGTGMSNQPQHF
v_gene: TRBV7-8; j_gene: TRBJ2-3; d_gene: TRBD1; CDR3nt: TGTGCCAGCAGCTGGGGACAGTTGTTAGAGCAGGTAGATACGCAGTATTTT; CDR3aa: CASSWGQLLEQVDTQYF
v_gene: TRBV6-9; j_gene: TRBJ1-2; d_gene: TRBD1; CDR3nt: TGTGCCAGCAGCCGCGACAGGGAGTATGGCTACACCTTC; CDR3aa: CASSRDREYGYTF
v_gene: TRBV6-1; j_gene: TRBJ1-5; d_gene: -; CDR3nt: TGTGCCAGCAGTGACCAGGGCGCCGTCAATCAGCCCCAGCATTTT; CDR3aa: CASSDQGAVNQPQHF
v_gene: TRBV7-2; j_gene: TRBJ2-2; d_gene: -; CDR3nt: TGTGCCAGCAGCCCACAGGCAACAATCGGGGAGCTGTTTTTT; CDR3aa: CASSPQATIGELFF
v_gene: TRBV30; j_gene: TRBJ1-1; d_gene: TRBD1; CDR3nt: TGTGCCTGGAGTCTGGACAGGGCTGAAGCTTTCTTT; CDR3aa: CAWSLDRAEAFF
v_gene: TRBV18; j_gene: TRBJ2-7; d_gene: -; CDR3nt: TGTGCCAGCTCAAGAGGGGATGAGACTAGGGGCTACGAGCAGTACTTC; CDR3aa: CASSRGDETRGYEQYF
v_gene: TRBV5-3; j_gene: TRBJ2-4; d_gene: -; CDR3nt: TGTGCCAGAAGCTTGGCAGAGAGACACCTAAAGAGCAAAAACATTCAGTACTTC; CDR3aa: CARSLAERHLKSKNIQYF
v_gene: TRBV7-8; j_gene: TRBJ1-1; d_gene: -; CDR3nt: TGTGCCAGCAGCTTAGTCGGGGCGCTGGGGGGACGGTACACTGAAGCTTTCTTT; CDR3aa: CASSLVGALGGRYTEAFF
v_gene: TRBV5-1; j_gene: TRBJ2-5; d_gene: -; CDR3nt: TGCGCCAGCAGTCTCTCGGGCCAAGAGACCCAGTACTTC; CDR3aa: CASSLSGQETQYF
v_gene: TRBV19; j_gene: TRBJ1-5; d_gene: -; CDR3nt: TGTGCCAGTAGTATTCAACAGGTCAACCAGCCCCAGCATTTT; CDR3aa: CASSIQQVNQPQHF
v_gene: TRBV7-6; j_gene: TRBJ2-3; d_gene: -; CDR3nt: TGTGCCAGCAGCTTAGCGGTAGCTAGCACAGATACGCAGTATTTT; CDR3aa: CASSLAVASTDTQYF
v_gene: TRBV10-3; j_gene: TRBJ2-7; d_gene: TRBD2; CDR3nt: TGTGCCATCAGTGGTATCTATCGCGGGGCGGGAGAAGGTAACGAGCAGTACTTC; CDR3aa: CAISGIYRGAGEGNEQYF
v_gene: TRBV13; j_gene: TRBJ2-7; d_gene: -; CDR3nt: TGTGCCAGCAGCCCGCGGGGCGGGTTTTACGAGCAGTACTTC; CDR3aa: CASSPRGGFYEQYF
v_gene: TRBV4-1; j_gene: TRBJ1-5; d_gene: TRBD1; CDR3nt: TGCGCCAGCAGCCAAGAATCCGGGACAGATAGCAATCAGCCCCAGCATTTT; CDR3aa: CASSQESGTDSNQPQHF
v_gene: TRBV15; j_gene: TRBJ1-3; d_gene: -; CDR3nt: TGTGCCACCAGCAGAGCGGGGGGTTTCACTGGAAACACCATATATTTT; CDR3aa: CATSRAGGFTGNTIYF
v_gene: TRBV30; j_gene: TRBJ1-2; d_gene: -; CDR3nt: TGTGCCTGGAGGTCGGGCTATGGCTACACCTTC; CDR3aa: CAWRSGYGYTF
v_gene: TRBV27; j_gene: TRBJ2-1; d_gene: -; CDR3nt: TGTGCCAGCACCCCGGCGCGGAAGAGCTCCTACAATGAGCAGTTCTTC; CDR3aa: CASTPARKSSYNEQFF
v_gene: TRBV5-4; j_gene: TRBJ2-2; d_gene: TRBD1; CDR3nt: TGTGCCAGCAGCGCCTGGGACAGGGCGCTGGCCGGGGAGCTGTTTTTT; CDR3aa: CASSAWDRALAGELFF
v_gene: TRBV4-1; j_gene: TRBJ1-2; d_gene: -; CDR3nt: TGCGCCAGCAGCCAATTATTGCAGGCCATAAACTATGGCTACACCTTC; CDR3aa: CASSQLLQAINYGYTF
v_gene: TRBV27; j_gene: TRBJ1-2; d_gene: -; CDR3nt: TGTGCCAGCAGCCCCAGGGGACAAGTTAACTATGGCTACACCTTC; CDR3aa: CASSPRGQVNYGYTF
v_gene: TRBV5-6; j_gene: TRBJ2-3; d_gene: -; CDR3nt: TGTGCCAGCAGCGGGACTCGCAGCACAGATACGCAGTATTTT; CDR3aa: CASSGTRSTDTQYF
v_gene: TRBV7-9; j_gene: TRBJ2-1; d_gene: -; CDR3nt: TGTGCCAGCAGCCAAACAGGGCAGGGGTTGATCTCCTACAATGAGCAGTTCTTC; CDR3aa: CASSQTGQGLISYNEQFF
v_gene: TRBV10-1; j_gene: TRBJ2-3; d_gene: TRBD2; CDR3nt: TGCGCCAGCAGTCGGACTAGCGGGAAGGGAGGTACGCAGTATTTT; CDR3aa: CASSRTSGKGGTQYF
v_gene: TRBV7-9; j_gene: TRBJ1-2; d_gene: -; CDR3nt: TGTGCCAGCAGCTCCGCCATCAGCACGGGGGGTGGCTACACCTTC; CDR3aa: CASSSAISTGGGYTF
v_gene: TRBV2; j_gene: TRBJ2-7; d_gene: TRBD2; CDR3nt: TGTGCCAGCAGTATCGGGATAGCGGGAGGGCGGTCGTTCCACGAGCAGTACTTC; CDR3aa: CASSIGIAGGRSFHEQYF
v_gene: TRBV30; j_gene: TRBJ1-1; d_gene: -; CDR3nt: TGTGCCTTTAACCAGGGACTTTTGAACACTGAAGCTTTCTTT; CDR3aa: CAFNQGLLNTEAFF
v_gene: TRBV5-1; j_gene: TRBJ1-1; d_gene: TRBD1; CDR3nt: TGCGCCAGCAGCTTGGACGGGACAGGGTTGAACACTGAAGCTTTCTTT; CDR3aa: CASSLDGTGLNTEAFF
v_gene: TRBV6-6; j_gene: TRBJ2-2; d_gene: TRBD2; CDR3nt: TGTGCCAGCAGAGTCGGACTAGCGGCCGGGGAGCTGTTTTTT; CDR3aa: CASRVGLAAGELFF
v_gene: TRBV11-2; j_gene: TRBJ2-3; d_gene: -; CDR3nt: TGTGCCAGCAGCTTCGCTCTGAGCGTATCAGATACGCAGTATTTT; CDR3aa: CASSFALSVSDTQYF
v_gene: TRBV19; j_gene: TRBJ2-5; d_gene: -; CDR3nt: TGTGCCAGTAGCCCGGAGTTTAAAGGGACCCAGTACTTC; CDR3aa: CASSPEFKGTQYF
v_gene: TRBV5-6; j_gene: TRBJ2-5; d_gene: -; CDR3nt: TGTGCCAGCAGCTTGATTAGCAGCGAATCGGAGACCCAGTACTTC; CDR3aa: CASSLISSESETQYF
v_gene: TRBV7-2; j_gene: TRBJ2-7; d_gene: -; CDR3nt: TGTGCCAGCAGCTTAAATCCCACAGCGGTGTACGAGCAGTACTTC; CDR3aa: CASSLNPTAVYEQYF
v_gene: TRBV11-3; j_gene: TRBJ2-1; d_gene: -; CDR3nt: TGTGCCAGTTCCCTTGGTCGTAGAGCCAATGAGCAGTTCTTC; CDR3aa: CASSLGRRANEQFF